These 6 T cell receptor beta chains originate from one sample sequenced in a study of shared clonotypes between healthy human individuals (dated by TCRdb to 2018 to 2021). Library generation was performed with the immunoSEQ multiplex PCR assay. Imported from immuneACCESS, the table was reduced by TCRdb to in-frame sequences with V and J called. These copies leave out some clones; in studies compared against another copy, an unresolved V gene accounts for under half, and the cause of the remainder is not known. For this sample the table gives roughly 2 million clones, of which nearly 97% were detected only once. Of the sample, over 0.1% is held by the ten largest clones. Sequencing was carried out using naive CD4+ T cells sorted from blood. The cell subset or site tag for this specimen amounts to: CD45RA+ positively selected. The receptor source for this set is a man younger than 30 in good health.

The rearrangement uses TRBV30 and TRBJ1-1, with TRBD1 matching over 7 bases. Germline CDR1 is GTSNPN and CDR2 is SVGIG (reference sequence). The CDR3 is made up of 13 amino acids. V lost 5 bases to trimming and J lost 3 bases; unmatched junction nucleotides: 6. CDR3 protein: CAWQDRAYTEAFF. In DNA, the CDR3 is TGTGCCTGGCAAGACAGGGCTTACACTGAAGCTTTCTTT.

V is TRBV7-9 and J is TRBJ1-1; TRBD1 might be the D (5 bases). In germline, CDR1 is SEHNR, CDR2 FQNEAQ (reference sequence). The CDR3 contains 15 residues. The germline V and J ends were trimmed by 4 bases and 2 bases, with 14 bases remaining between them. Written as DNA, the CDR3 is TGTGCCAGCAGCTCCCACAGGAGTAGCAACACTGAAGCTTTCTTT. Its translation is CASSSHRSSNTEAFF.

This sequence joins TRBV19 and TRBJ1-3; 7 bases are a match to TRBD1. This CDR3 is built from 15 residues. V lost 10 bases to trimming and J lost 4 bases; unmatched junction nucleotides: 13. From germline, CDR1 is LNHDA and CDR2 SQIVND (reference sequence). The CDR3 loop is CATSWAGGNGNTIYF. CDR3 nucleotides: TGTGCCACCAGTTGGGCAGGGGGGAACGGAAACACCATATATTTT.

This clone was seen just once. The chain recombines TRBV10-3 with TRBJ2-7; no clear D gene. Trimming pared 6 bases from V and 3 bases from J, leaving 6 bases between. The CDR3 has 11 residues. CDR1 is ENHRY, CDR2 SYGVKD, per germline. The DNA for the CDR3 is TGTGCCATCAGGAACAACTACGAGCAGTACTTC. Residues: CAIRNNYEQYF.

The chain uses TRBV9 and TRBJ1-1, with a tentative D call TRBD1 (6 bases). Trimming took 8 bases from V and 2 from J, leaving 16 bases between them. Per the germline V gene, CDR1 is SGDLS and CDR2 is YYNGEE. CDR3 length: 14 amino acids. DNA of the CDR3: TGTGCCAGTTCGAGGTTGGACAGCAACACTGAAGCTTTCTTT. Amino acids: CASSRLDSNTEAFF.

The chain combines TRBV6-1 with TRBJ1-3, with TRBD1 identical over 8 bases. This CDR3 has 15 amino acids. Germline V gene data show CDR1 as MNHNS and CDR2 as SASEGT. The ends lost 8 bases at V and 3 bases at J; junction bases unmatched: 9. In nucleotides, the CDR3 is TGTGCCAGCGTACGGGGACAGGACCTTGGAAACACCATATATTTT. Its translation: CASVRGQDLGNTIYF.